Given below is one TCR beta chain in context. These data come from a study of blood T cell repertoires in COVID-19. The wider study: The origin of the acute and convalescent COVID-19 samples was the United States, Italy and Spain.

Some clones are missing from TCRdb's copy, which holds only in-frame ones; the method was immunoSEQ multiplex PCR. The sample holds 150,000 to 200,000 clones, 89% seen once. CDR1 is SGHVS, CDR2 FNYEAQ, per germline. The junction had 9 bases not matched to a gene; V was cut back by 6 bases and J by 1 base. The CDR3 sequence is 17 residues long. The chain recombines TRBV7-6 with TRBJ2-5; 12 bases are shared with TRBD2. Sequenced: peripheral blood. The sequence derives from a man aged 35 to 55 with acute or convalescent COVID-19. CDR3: CASSSQASGGAQETQYF. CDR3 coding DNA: TGTGCCAGCAGTAGCCAGGCTAGCGGGGGGGCCCAAGAGACCCAGTACTTC.